The source of this T cell receptor beta chain is a study of T cell responses to AZD1222 COVID-19 vaccine. Overall study results and limits: Following two doses of AZD1222, Spike-specific TCR breadth and depth rose. Close to half of spike-specific TCRs reportedly recognize unmutated variant regions. The donor cohort was predominantly white British with a female majority, and clonal diversity may have been underestimated.

The table came from immunoSEQ multiplex PCR; TCRdb's copy has only in-frame clones and leaves some out. The sample consists of fewer than 150,000 clones, over 80% of them appearing once. Germline V gene data show CDR1 as SNHLY and CDR2 as FYNNEI. V gave up 5 bases and J gave up 9 bases; unmatched junction bases: 3. The CDR3 is 14 amino acids. About this clone: Its antigen is currently unknown.

Pooled together were second doses at about 4 or about 12 weeks. Source: peripheral blood, taken 28 days after the second AZD1222 dose. The chain links TRBV2 to TRBJ2-5, with TRBD2 matching 16 bases. The source is an adult who received the AZD1222 COVID-19 vaccine. CDR3 coding DNA: TGTGCCAGCAGTCTGGGACTAGCGGGAGGGGCCCAGTACTTC. This sequence encodes CASSLGLAGGAQYF. The full variable domain, its missing parts supplied by reference TRBV2 and TRBJ2-5, is EPEVTQTPSHQVTQMGQEVILRCVPISNHLYFYWYRQILGQKVEFLVSFYNNEISEKSEIFDDQFSVERPDGSNFTLKIRSTKLEDSAMYFCASSLGLAGGAQYFGPGTRLLVL.